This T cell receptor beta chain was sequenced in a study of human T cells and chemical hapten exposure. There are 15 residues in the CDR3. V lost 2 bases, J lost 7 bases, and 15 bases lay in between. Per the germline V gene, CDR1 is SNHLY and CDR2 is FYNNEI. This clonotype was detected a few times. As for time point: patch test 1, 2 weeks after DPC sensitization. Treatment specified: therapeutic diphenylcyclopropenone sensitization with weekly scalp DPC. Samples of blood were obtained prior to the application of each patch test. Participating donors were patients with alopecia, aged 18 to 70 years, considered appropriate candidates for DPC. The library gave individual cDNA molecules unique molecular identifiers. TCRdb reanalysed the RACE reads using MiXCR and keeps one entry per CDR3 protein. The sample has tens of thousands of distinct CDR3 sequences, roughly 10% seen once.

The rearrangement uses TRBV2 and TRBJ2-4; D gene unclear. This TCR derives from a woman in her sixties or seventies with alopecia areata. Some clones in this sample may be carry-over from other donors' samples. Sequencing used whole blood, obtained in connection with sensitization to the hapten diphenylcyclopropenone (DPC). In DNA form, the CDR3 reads TGTGCCAGCAGTGAAACCCAAGCACCCTTGAACATTCAGTACTTC. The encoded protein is CASSETQAPLNIQYF. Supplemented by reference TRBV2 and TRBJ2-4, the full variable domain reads EPEVTQTPSHQVTQMGQEVILRCVPISNHLYFYWYRQILGQKVEFLVSFYNNEISEKSEIFDDQFSVERPDGSNFTLKIRSTKLEDSAMYFCASSETQAPLNIQYFGAGTRLSVL.